Following are 19 T cell receptor beta chains from one sample sequenced in a study of shared clonotypes between healthy human individuals. Only in-frame clones appear in the TCRdb table, and some are missing; sequencing was by immunoSEQ multiplex PCR. The sample has 550,000 to 600,000 clones, roughly 72% seen once. The sequencing sample was made of PBMCs. Receptors originate from a woman aged 35 to 49 in good health. Some clones in this sample may be carry-over from other donors' samples.

The chain has TRBV5-4 and TRBJ2-4; 10 nucleotides align to TRBD2. Germline V gene lookup returns CDR1 SGHNT and CDR2 YYREEE (reference sequence). This CDR3 region has 19 residues. Losses at the gene ends were 3 bases for V and 1 base for J; bases not matched to a gene: 13. This CDR3 reads CASSSTASGSGIAKNIQYF. CDR3 DNA sequence: TGTGCCAGCAGCTCCACCGCTAGCGGGAGTGGGATTGCCAAAAACATTCAGTACTTC.

This chain's CDR3 is CASSQLPGANVLTF. The CDR3 DNA reads TGTGCCAGCAGTCAGTTACCTGGGGCCAACGTCCTGACTTTC. The V gene is TRBV6-4, the J gene TRBJ2-6; no clear D gene. This CDR3 is 14 amino acids long. CDR1 is MRHNA, CDR2 SNTAGT, per germline. V lost 5 bases and J lost 2, with 7 bases in between.

The chain employs TRBV2 and TRBJ2-3; D unclear. Per the germline V gene, CDR1 is SNHLY and CDR2 is FYNNEI. The CDR3 has 11 amino acids. Trimming removed 4 bases from V and 10 bases from J, with 9 bases in between. CDR3 DNA: TGTGCCAGCAGTGGGGGTGAGCCGCAGTATTTT. Protein: CASSGGEPQYF.

This clone was seen a few times. In this CDR3 the conserved last residue, phenylalanine or tryptophan, is missing, so a read error is likely. J is TRBJ2-3 and V is TRBV5-4; D is unresolved. Per germline, CDR1 SGHNT and CDR2 YYREEE (reference sequence). With 1 base removed from V and 8 bases from J, the gap between germline ends came to 14 bases. The CDR3 contains 14 residues. The CDR3 DNA reads TGTGCCAGCAGCTTGATGAGCCCAGCAGGTACGCAGTATTCT. It translates to CASSLMSPAGTQYS.

V and J are TRBV19 and TRBJ1-1, with 8 bases lining up with TRBD1. J was trimmed by 3 bases and V by 1 base; bases with no gene match: 4. Germline lookup yields CDR1 LNHDA and CDR2 SQIVND (reference sequence). The CDR3 contains 15 residues. CDR3 sequence: CASSIGPQGDTEAFF. CDR3 DNA sequence: TGTGCCAGTAGTATAGGCCCACAGGGGGACACTGAAGCTTTCTTT.

The genes are TRBV6-6 and TRBJ1-5, with TRBD1 matching over 8 bases. This CDR3 has 15 residues. Germline CDR1 and CDR2: MNHNY and SVGAGI (reference sequence). V lost 2 bases, J lost 2 bases, and 2 bases stayed unmatched. As DNA, the CDR3 is TGTGCCAGCAGTTACCCGGGACAGGGCAATCAGCCCCAGCATTTT. Translation gives CASSYPGQGNQPQHF.

This chain uses TRBV6-6 with TRBJ2-7; either TRBD1 or TRBD2 may fit D (5 bases each). Germline loops: CDR1 MNHNY, CDR2 SVGAGI (reference sequence). The CDR3 loop spans 16 amino acids. Trimming pared 4 bases from V and 6 bases from J, leaving 22 bases between. The CDR3 region is CASSFRGRAELTEQYF. CDR3 bases: TGTGCCAGCAGTTTCCGGGGCCGAGCGGAACTTACCGAGCAGTACTTC.

V usage is TRBV7-6 and J usage is TRBJ2-1, with 9 bases aligning to TRBD2. This CDR3 spans 16 amino acids. The V gene's germline CDR1 is SGHVS and CDR2 FNYEAQ. The J segment lost 2 bases and the V segment lost 2 bases, leaving 4 bases of the junction unmatched. CDR3: CASSLSIAGAYNEQFF. Here the CDR3 DNA reads TGTGCCAGCAGCTTATCGATAGCGGGAGCCTACAATGAGCAGTTCTTC. The variable domain in full, with the rest retrieved from reference TRBV7-6 and TRBJ2-1, is GAGVSQSPRYKVTKRGQDVALRCDPISGHVSLYWYRQALGQGPEFLTYFNYEAQQDKSGLPNDRFSAERPEGSISTLTIQRTEQRDSAMYRCASSLSIAGAYNEQFFGPGTRLTVL.

V gene TRBV19 combines with J gene TRBJ2-3, with 9 bases identical to TRBD1. Losses at the gene ends were 6 bases for V and 4 bases for J; bases not matched to a gene: 8. The length of the CDR3 is 15 residues. Germline V gene sequence: CDR1 LNHDA, CDR2 SQIVND (reference sequence). CDR3 nucleotides: TGTGCCAGTAGACCCGGGACAGGGTTCCCAGATACGCAGTATTTT. It yields the protein CASRPGTGFPDTQYF.

This sequence joins TRBV11-2 and TRBJ2-2; D is unresolved. The CDR3 runs 16 residues. Germline CDR1 and CDR2: SGHAT and FQNNGV. Trimming took 3 bases from V and 4 from J, leaving 15 bases between them. The CDR3 nucleotides are TGTGCCAGCAGCTTCGAAACTGGTATGGGCACCGGGGAGCTGTTTTTT. Translation gives CASSFETGMGTGELFF.

The chain employs TRBV2 and TRBJ1-1; 9 nucleotides match TRBD1. J gave up 5 bases and V 8 bases, and 9 bases lay outside the gene matches. Per the germline V gene, CDR1 is SNHLY and CDR2 is FYNNEI. The CDR3 length is 14 residues. CDR3 sequence (DNA): TGTGCCAGCCAACGCCGGGACAGGGTAACTGAAGCTTTCTTT. This codes for CASQRRDRVTEAFF.

This rearrangement joins TRBV7-9 to TRBJ2-3; D gene uncertain. This CDR3 contains 17 residues. Germline lookup yields CDR1 SEHNR and CDR2 FQNEAQ (reference sequence). The V end was cut by 3 bases, the J end by 2 bases, with 18 bases between. CDR3 bases: TGTGCCAGCAGCTTCGAAGTATTAGGGCTGCACACAGATACGCAGTATTTT. This gives the protein CASSFEVLGLHTDTQYF.

About this clone: Possible read error: a much larger clone is one base away. The chain employs TRBV11-2 and TRBJ2-3; unclear D gene. There are 15 residues in the CDR3. Germline V gene data show CDR1 as SGHAT and CDR2 as FQNNGV. The ends were cut back, 1 base at V and 0 bases at J, with 8 bases in the middle. The CDR3 is CASSLGGSSTDTQYF. The CDR3 nucleotides read TGTGCCAGCAGCTTAGGGGGATCTAGCACAGATACGCAGTATTTT. Full variable domain (missing parts from reference TRBV11-2 and TRBJ2-3): EAGVAQSPRYKIIEKRQSVAFWCNPISGHATLYWYQQILGQGPKLLIQFQNNGVVDDSQLPKDRFSAERLKGVDSTLKIQPAKLEDSAVYLCASSLGGSSTDTQYFGPGTRLTVL.

V is TRBV19 and J is TRBJ2-1; D perhaps matches TRBD1 (5 bases). CDR3 length: 14 amino acids. V was cut by 10 bases and J by 5 bases, with 18 bases left in between. Germline CDR1 LNHDA, CDR2 SQIVND (reference sequence). DNA of the CDR3: TGTGCCACCGCACAACTACAGGTGAACAATGAGCAGTTCTTC. It translates to CATAQLQVNNEQFF.

In this sample, this clone turned up once. CDR3 nucleotides: TGTGCCAGTAGCCACACAGGGGGGCGGCAGCCCCAGCATTTT. Protein: CASSHTGGRQPQHF. The chain is built from TRBV19 and TRBJ1-5; TRBD1 agrees at 8 bases. The CDR3 runs to 14 residues. V lost 6 bases and J lost 7; bases outside the gene matches: 8. Germline CDR1 is LNHDA and CDR2 is SQIVND (reference sequence). Full variable domain (rest looked up from reference TRBV19 and TRBJ1-5): DGGITQSPKYLFRKEGQNVTLSCEQNLNHDAMYWYRQDPGQGLRLIYYSQIVNDFQKGDIAEGYSVSREKKESFPLTVTSAQKNPTAFYLCASSHTGGRQPQHFGDGTRLSIL.

V usage is TRBV21-1 and J usage is TRBJ2-7; the listed D gene, TRBD1, was not tested against the DNA. TRBV21-1 is designated a pseudogene. The CDR3 has 20 residues. CDR3: CASSKGSPTGQGSCPYEQYF. The CDR3 DNA follows: TGTGCCAGCAGCAAAGGGAGCCCTACCGGACAGGGAAGTTGCCCCTACGAGCAGTACTTC.

J is TRBJ2-3 and V is TRBV18, with D unresolved. Looked up from germline, CDR1 is KGHSH and CDR2 is LQKENI. This CDR3 comprises 13 residues. Trimming left V 0 bases short and J 3 bases short, with 4 bases between. This CDR3 reads CASSPPVTDTQYF. DNA for the CDR3: TGTGCCAGCTCACCACCAGTAACAGATACGCAGTATTTT. Together with reference TRBV18 and TRBJ2-3, the CDR3 gives the full variable domain: NAGVMQNPRHLVRRRGQEARLRCSPMKGHSHVYWYRQLPEEGLKFMVYLQKENIIDESGMPKERFSAEFPKEGPSILRIQQVVRGDSAAYFCASSPPVTDTQYFGPGTRLTVL.

This clone has a handful of counts. The chain's CDR3 is CASSPAQGAIQPQHF. CDR3 DNA: TGTGCCAGCAGCCCCGCGCAGGGGGCTATTCAGCCCCAGCATTTT. The gene calls are TRBV28 and TRBJ1-5; 8 nucleotides line up with TRBD1. Germline loops: CDR1 MDHEN, CDR2 SYDVKM. This CDR3 is 15 amino acids long. The V gene end was trimmed by 6 bases and the J gene end by 6 bases; junction bases not matched to a gene: 10.

This clone was seen only once. This rearrangement joins TRBV7-9 to TRBJ1-4; TRBD1 is a possible D gene (5 bases). The CDR3 covers 17 residues. V gave up 1 base and J gave up 0 bases, with 12 bases separating them. The germline V gene encodes CDR1 SEHNR and CDR2 FQNEAQ (reference sequence). CDR3 region: CASSLGGPMATNEKLFF. In nucleotides, the CDR3 is TGTGCCAGCAGCTTAGGGGGCCCCATGGCAACTAATGAAAAACTGTTTTTT.